This T cell receptor beta chain was captured by sequencing in a study of blood T cells in healthy people across ages. Alongside a J-beta primer mix, a sample-barcoded 5' primer served in a second PCR lasting about 7 to 12 cycles. TCRdb itself ran the 5' RACE reads through MiXCR, one entry per CDR3 protein. The data hold 1.5 million to 2 million distinct CDR3 sequences, with roughly two fifths observed a single time. Germline trimming cut 1 base from V and 1 base from J; bases unmatched to any gene: 4. The CDR3 covers 16 residues. The germline V gene has CDR1 MNHNS and CDR2 SASEGT. The chain uses TRBV6-1 and TRBJ1-5; TRBD1 matches 7 bases. Sequenced material: blood. This TCR came from a human donor in good health. CDR3 region: CASSEGFRGSNQPQHF. The CDR3, as DNA: TGTGCCAGCAGTGAAGGTTTCAGGGGGAGCAATCAGCCCCAGCATTTT.